Here is one T cell receptor (beta chain) with its context. Germline V gene sequence: CDR1 LNHDA, CDR2 SQIVND (reference sequence). The CDR3 covers 15 residues. Trimming pared 3 bases from V and 4 bases from J, leaving 15 bases between. Original processing notes: Estimation of nucleated cell counts relied on the amplification of reference gene primers. TCRdb's table, derived via immunoSEQ multiplex PCR, lists solely in-frame clones and lacks some. The V and J calls and clone size come from that table; D and trimming were worked out from the DNA. Among fewer than 350,000 clones, roughly 88% were seen once, and the ten largest hold about 1%. Assignments of participants to cohorts depended upon their own reported clinical history. Before being deemed recovered, Cohort 3 donors had two negative PCRs, clearance, or symptom resolution. These data are taken from a study of blood T cell repertoires in COVID-19. Study-wide background: Sources were T cells, B-cell-depleted T cells, or PBMCs; the material itself was cDNA or gDNA.

The V and J genes are TRBV19 and TRBJ1-1; the D gene is possibly TRBD1 (5 bases). The sequence derives from a woman aged 30 to 39 who had recovered from COVID-19. The sample taken for sequencing was PBMCs or T cells enriched from blood (not recorded which). The CDR3 DNA follows: TGTGCCAGTAGTATGTTGGGATCGGGGGGCACTGAAGCTTTCTTT. Residues: CASSMLGSGGTEAFF.